This TCR beta chain was captured in a study of CD8 T cells in Susac syndrome (dated by TCRdb to 2018 to 2020). For context, the study as a whole: The study used repertoire sequencing to test whether antigen drove CD8+ T cell activation and differentiation in Susac syndrome. Findings and caveats that apply to the study as a whole: The number of individuals in the TCR sequencing and HLA analysis was acknowledged as relatively small.

RNA was extracted using the RNeasy kit, and roughly 0.5 to 1 microgram was reverse transcribed with random hexamers. The immunoSEQ multiplex PCR assay, which covers 54 Vbeta and 13 Jbeta segments, was used to amplify TCR beta CDR3 regions. To correct PCR amplification bias, a synthetic template baseline was used for both primer optimization and computational correction. The study's own analysis went as follows. Reads were annotated to V, D and J genes per IMGT and analyzed with immunoSEQ Analyzer, keeping only productive sequences. Clonality was computed as one minus Shannon entropy normalized by log2 of the number of productive unique sequences. For each patient and control, public and private clones were evaluated among the 100 most prevalent clones. A clone was defined as Susac-specific if it was absent from the healthy and MS cohorts, from over 1,000 published viral clones and from other ImmuneACCESS disease sequences. In-frame beta chains were kept once TCRdb had trimmed the public reads at Q25 with fastp and called clones with MiXCR. Every entry covers one CDR3 protein and lists the most common genes and DNA from its rows. TCRdb, not the original authors, processed these V and J calls. A total of some 130,000 distinct CDR3 sequences appear in this sample, 94% of them only once. Together, the top ten hold approximately 0.13% of the sample.

V loses 0 bases, J loses 4 bases, and the germline ends lie 7 bases apart. CDR3 length: 13 amino acids, cysteine to phenylalanine. Only the CDR3 DNA stays, 39 bases, in frame from base 1. CDR1 SGHNT and CDR2 YYREEE were looked up in the germline V gene (reference sequence). Peripheral blood CD8+ and CD4+ T cells from healthy donors, Susac syndrome patients and multiple sclerosis patients were profiled by high-throughput TCR beta sequencing. The multiple sclerosis controls were treatment-naive patients whose relapsing-remitting disease, either stable or active, fulfilled the revised McDonald criteria. CD8+ TEMRA cells were enriched by FACS, while bulk CD8+ and CD4+ T cells were purified by magnetic negative isolation. Blood was drawn into EDTA tubes, processed within 24 hours, and PBMCs were isolated by density gradient centrifugation. PBMCs destined for TCR sequencing were cryopreserved in liquid nitrogen and later thawed in a 37 °C water bath. A purity of at least 90% was achieved for sorted or isolated CD4+, CD8+ and CD8+ TEMRA cells.

On this clonotype itself: Its antigen target is currently unknown. No per-base quality is available; no much larger clone lies one base away.

Source material: CD4+ T cells from PBMCs. The rearrangement joined TRBV5-4 to TRBJ2-5; the D gene lacks a confident call. The TCR comes from a human donor with multiple sclerosis. The CDR3 has the sequence CASSLVGLETQYF. In nucleotides, the sequence is TGTGCCAGCAGCTTGGTAGGGTTAGAGACCCAGTACTTC.